The 6 T cell receptor beta chains in this list originate from one sample, sequenced in a study of T cells after yellow fever vaccination. TCRdb re-called the 5' RACE reads through MiXCR, storing one row per CDR3 protein. The table has 600,000 to 750,000 distinct CDR3 sequences, about 12% seen once. The sample was PBMCs, taken on the day of the yellow fever booster vaccination. The receptors were gathered from a young man who received the YFV17D yellow fever vaccine.

This chain links TRBV29-1 with TRBJ2-3; D gene unclear. Germline V gives CDR1 SQVTM, CDR2 ANQGSEA. V was pared by 3 bases and J by 6 bases, with 7 bases between. The CDR3 totals 11 residues. CDR3 region: CSVEGSDTQYF. Written as DNA, the CDR3 is TGCAGCGTTGAGGGGTCGGATACGCAGTATTTT.

The gene calls are TRBV19 and TRBJ2-5, with 11 positions matching TRBD2. Germline CDR1 LNHDA, CDR2 SQIVND (reference sequence). CDR3 length: 16 amino acids. After removal of 7 bases from V and 4 bases from J, the junction contained 11 bases not matched to a gene. The CDR3 bases are TGTGCCAGTACCCCCACCGGGACTAGCGGTCCAGAGACCCAGTACTTC. Translating gives CASTPTGTSGPETQYF.

The gene calls are TRBV5-1 and TRBJ1-1, with a possible D match to TRBD1 (6 bases). Germline assignment: CDR1 SGHRS and CDR2 YFSETQ. This CDR3 contains 14 residues. V lost 4 bases and J lost 5, with 15 bases in between. In nucleotides, the CDR3 is TGCGCCAGCAGCGTTGGGGGGGCGAGAACTGAAGCTTTCTTT. Protein product: CASSVGGARTEAFF.

This clonotype was counted many times. V is TRBV10-3 and J is TRBJ2-7, with unresolved D. The germline V gene encodes CDR1 ENHRY and CDR2 SYGVKD. The CDR3 has 13 residues. Deletions cut 6 bases from V and 0 bases from J, with 9 bases between. CDR3 bases: TGTGCCATCAGCCCCTATAGCTCCTACGAGCAGTACTTC. Its translation is CAISPYSSYEQYF.

This clonotype was counted ten times or more. The chain recombines TRBV29-1 with TRBJ2-7; the match to TRBD2 covers 7 bases. Germline trimming cut 7 bases from V and 7 bases from J; bases unmatched to any gene: 13. The CDR3 sequence is 13 residues long. Germline V gene sequence: CDR1 SQVTM, CDR2 ANQGSEA. CDR3 amino acids: CSGGASGLGEQYF. The DNA for the CDR3 is TGCAGCGGTGGGGCTAGCGGACTTGGGGAGCAGTACTTC.

The rearrangement uses TRBV20-1 and TRBJ2-2; D not resolved. V shed 3 bases and J shed 2 bases, with 16 bases lying between them. In germline, CDR1 is DFQATT, CDR2 SNEGSKA (reference sequence). This CDR3 comprises 16 residues. DNA for the CDR3: TGCAGTGCTAGCGCTGGAGCAGCTATTAACACCGGGGAGCTGTTTTTT. Translated: CSASAGAAINTGELFF.